These T cell receptor beta chains were read from a single sample in a study of blood T cell repertoires in COVID-19. Sequencing used immunoSEQ multiplex PCR; TCRdb keeps in-frame clones, though not all of them. Here the sample spans 85,000 to 95,000 clones, about 91% being singletons. Material: peripheral blood. These TCRs come from a man aged 55 to 70 with acute or convalescent COVID-19. Both conserved end residues are trimmed from each CDR3. D genes are given only for firm matches.

v_call d_call cdr3_aa
TRBV6-5 TRBD1 ASRRDRGETQY
TRBV19 . ASSMGGSGYEQY
TRBV5-5 . ASSLLGGQRNSPLH
TRBV29-1 . SARGQNTGELF
TRBV6-5 TRBD1 ASTLDRLSGNTIY
TRBV29-1 . SVDTPGLSNYGYT
TRBV2 TRBD2 ASRTRRTSAYEQY
TRBV5-5 TRBD1 ASSPGQGNTEAF
TRBV27 . ASSDTGFTNEKLF
TRBV5-4 . ASSLDPSTSYNEQF
TRBV5-1 . ASSLNPRQERSEKLF
TRBV11-2 . ASSFLEGRSSTDTQY
TRBV3-1/TRBV3-2 . ASSPPGLYNEQF
TRBV5-1 . ASSPHRVSSYNEQF
TRBV7-9 TRBD1 ASSSSGQGVEKLF
TRBV7-2 TRBD1 ASSVGQKYGYT
TRBV6-1 TRBD2 ASSDRLAGGPKETQY
TRBV6-6 . ASGPFKQETQY
TRBV6-2/TRBV6-3 . ASSYGTGPGTEAF
TRBV14 . ASSQEWTYKGGTEAF
TRBV6-1 . ASSEPQGRVNTEAF
TRBV7-9 . ASSLEQGWDYT
TRBV19 TRBD1 ASKRAGGVGYT
TRBV19 . ASSIGAGPTDTQY
TRBV5-8 TRBD1 ASVRDRGRGANEKLF
TRBV29-1 TRBD1 SGTDRASAGELF
TRBV9 . ASSVDPGFYEQY
TRBV3-1/TRBV3-2 TRBD1 ASSRDRSGREQY
TRBV2 . ASTNLRDTEAF
TRBV5-4 . ASSLERDSRVNEQF
TRBV30 TRBD1 ALEGQMIYEQY
TRBV14 . ASSPTGWNQPQH
TRBV9 . ASSAQGSPLH
TRBV11-3 . ASSLGGPTDTQY
TRBV27 . ASSFSGRASSYNSPLH
TRBV30 . AWSVPVRFVGAF
TRBV19 TRBD1 ASSITGAGTGELF
TRBV5-1 TRBD1 ASSLVGTGIDEQF
TRBV18 . ASSRDRTYEQY
TRBV5-1 . ASSLVGGRDGRSYYEQY
TRBV27 . ASSTVTEGARETQY
TRBV6-5 TRBD1 ASITTGVEYGYT
TRBV7-3 TRBD2 ASSRTLAGGPNEQF
TRBV5-5 TRBD1 ASSFTPGQGNYGYT
TRBV5-1 TRBD1 ASSLGTGIANEQF
TRBV12-3/TRBV12-4 . ASSAESNYGYT
TRBV7-6 TRBD1 ASSLPGTESSYNSPLH
TRBV7-9 . ASSLGGGRSLGGYT
TRBV27 TRBD1 ASRTRQGHTEAF
TRBV2 TRBD2 ASSEGGLWGLAGQVLVSGELF